The T cell receptor beta chain described here comes from a study of T-cell reconstitution after alpha-beta-depleted transplantation in children (dated by TCRdb to 2016 to 2017). Regarding the complete study: T-cell immune reconstitution after TCRalphabeta/CD19-depleted allogeneic hematopoietic cell transplantation in children was quantitatively tracked in the study by means of TCR repertoire profiling. What the research found in general, with its limitations: The high TCRbeta diversity at day 60 in some patients was ascribed to recipient T cells and intrathymic progenitors that had survived conditioning. Over subsequent months, a decline in hyperexpanded clone frequencies was noted, and after one year, T-cell counts and TCRbeta diversity were mostly ascribed to newly produced T cells. The apparently early alphabetaT-cell count recovery about two months after transplant was reportedly dependent on only several hundred rapidly expanded clones derived from non-depleted graft cells.

Explained via the paper, the treatment or condition label denotes: allogeneic hematopoietic cell transplantation with graft depleted of TCRalphabeta T cells and CD19 B cells. TCRalphabeta/CD19-depleted allogeneic hematopoietic cell grafts were given to the transplant recipients, all of whom were children. The method was PCR. The sequencing machine was an Illumina HiSeq 2500. TCR libraries were prepared with molecular barcoding, using unique molecular identifiers to normalize TCRbeta repertoire quantification. Using fastp at Q25 and MiXCR, TCRdb reprocessed the public reads and kept productive beta chains. Each CDR3 protein appears once, grouped with its most common genes and DNA. This sample has a few hundred thousand distinct CDR3 sequences in its table, and 27% of those were observed once. About a third of the sample goes to the ten largest clones. This clonotype was found a few times. Its antigen is unknown. No per-base quality is available; no much larger clone lies one base away.

This TCR was recovered from a boy younger than two with Wiskott-Aldrich syndrome, due to receive a stem cell transplant. Source: PBMCs, taken before TCRalphabeta/CD19-depleted stem cell transplant.

The DNA reads TGCGCCAGCAGCTCTCCTAGCGGGTTGTCCCACGAGCAGTACTTC. The resulting protein is CASSSPSGLSHEQYF. This sequence uses TRBV5-1 and TRBJ2-7; 8 bases in the middle match TRBD2. From a lookup of the germline V gene, CDR1 and CDR2 are SGHRS and YFSETQ. CDR3 length: 15 amino acids, cysteine to phenylalanine. CDR3 DNA only is kept here, 45 bases in frame from base 1. Germline trimming amounts to 3 bases on V and 5 bases on J, with 10 as the count of junction bases outside the gene matches. With all but the CDR3 taken from the reference TRBV5-1 and TRBJ2-7 genes, the full variable domain is: KAGVTQTPRYLIKTRGQQVTLSCSPISGHRSVSWYQQTPGQGLQFLFEYFSETQRNKGNFPGRFSGRQFSNSRSEMNVSTLELGDSALYLCASSSPSGLSHEQYFGPGTRLTVT.